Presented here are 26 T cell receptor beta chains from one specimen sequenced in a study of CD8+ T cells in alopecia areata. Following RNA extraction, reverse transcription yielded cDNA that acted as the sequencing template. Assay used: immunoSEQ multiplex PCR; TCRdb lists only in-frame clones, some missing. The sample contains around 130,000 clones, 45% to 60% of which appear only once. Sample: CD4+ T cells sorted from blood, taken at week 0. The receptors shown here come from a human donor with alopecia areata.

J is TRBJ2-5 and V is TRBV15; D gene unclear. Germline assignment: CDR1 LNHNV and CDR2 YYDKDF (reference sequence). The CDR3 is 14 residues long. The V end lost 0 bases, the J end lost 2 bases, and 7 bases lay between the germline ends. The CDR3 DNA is TGTGCCACCAGCAGAGAGCCTAGACAAGAGACCCAGTACTTC. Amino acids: CATSREPRQETQYF.

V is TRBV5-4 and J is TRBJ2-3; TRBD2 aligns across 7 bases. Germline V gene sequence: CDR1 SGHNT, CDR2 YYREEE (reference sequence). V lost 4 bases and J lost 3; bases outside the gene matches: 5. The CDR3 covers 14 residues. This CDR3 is CASSGTTRTDTQYF. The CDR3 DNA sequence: TGTGCCAGCAGCGGGACTACTAGGACAGATACGCAGTATTTT.

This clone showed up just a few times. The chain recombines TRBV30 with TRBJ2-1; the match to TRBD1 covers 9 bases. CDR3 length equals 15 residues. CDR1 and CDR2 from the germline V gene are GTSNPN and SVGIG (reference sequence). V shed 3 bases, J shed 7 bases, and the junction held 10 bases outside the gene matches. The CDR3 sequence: CAWSQGGTGSNEQFF. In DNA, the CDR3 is TGTGCCTGGAGCCAAGGGGGGACAGGGTCAAATGAGCAGTTCTTC.

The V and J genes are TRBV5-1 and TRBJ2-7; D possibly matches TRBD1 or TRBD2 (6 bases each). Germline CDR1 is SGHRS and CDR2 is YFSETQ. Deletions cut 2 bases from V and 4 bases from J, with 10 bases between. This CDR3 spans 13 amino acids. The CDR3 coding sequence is TGCGCCAGCAGCTTCAGGAGGGGGTACGAGCAGTACTTC. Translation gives CASSFRRGYEQYF.

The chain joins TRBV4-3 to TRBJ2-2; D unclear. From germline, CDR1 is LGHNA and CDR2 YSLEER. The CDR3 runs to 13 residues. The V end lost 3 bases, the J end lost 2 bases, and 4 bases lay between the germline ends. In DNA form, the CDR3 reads TGCGCCAGCAGCCAGAGAAACACCGGGGAGCTGTTTTTT. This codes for CASSQRNTGELFF.

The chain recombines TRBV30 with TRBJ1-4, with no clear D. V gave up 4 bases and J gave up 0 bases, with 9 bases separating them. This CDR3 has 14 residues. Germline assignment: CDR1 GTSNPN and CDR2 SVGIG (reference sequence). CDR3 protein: CAWNVASTNEKLFF. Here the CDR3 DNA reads TGTGCCTGGAATGTGGCTTCAACTAATGAAAAACTGTTTTTT.

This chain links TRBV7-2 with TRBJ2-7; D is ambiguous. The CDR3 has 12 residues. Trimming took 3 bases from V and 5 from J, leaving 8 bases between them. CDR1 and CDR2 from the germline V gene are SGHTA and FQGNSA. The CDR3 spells CASSFLWNEQYF. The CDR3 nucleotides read TGTGCCAGCAGCTTCCTTTGGAACGAGCAGTACTTC.

CDR3 sequence: CASSWSGGYQPQHF. The CDR3 nucleotides are TGTGCCAGTAGTTGGTCAGGGGGATATCAGCCCCAGCATTTT. The chain links TRBV19 to TRBJ1-5; TRBD1 agrees at 7 bases. CDR3 size: 14 residues. Germline loops: CDR1 LNHDA, CDR2 SQIVND (reference sequence). V shed 5 bases and J 5 bases; nucleotides not matched to a gene: 6.

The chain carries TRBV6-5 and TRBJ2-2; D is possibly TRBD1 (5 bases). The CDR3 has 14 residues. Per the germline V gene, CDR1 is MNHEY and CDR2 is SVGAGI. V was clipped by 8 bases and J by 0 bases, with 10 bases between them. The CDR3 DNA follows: TGTGCCAGCGGCAGGGTTTCGAACACCGGGGAGCTGTTTTTT. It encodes CASGRVSNTGELFF.

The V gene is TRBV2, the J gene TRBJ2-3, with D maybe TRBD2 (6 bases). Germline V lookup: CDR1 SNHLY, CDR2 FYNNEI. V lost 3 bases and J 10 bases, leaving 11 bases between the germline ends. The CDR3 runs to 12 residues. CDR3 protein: CASSEGTSPQYF. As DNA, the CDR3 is TGTGCCAGCAGTGAGGGAACTAGCCCGCAGTATTTT.

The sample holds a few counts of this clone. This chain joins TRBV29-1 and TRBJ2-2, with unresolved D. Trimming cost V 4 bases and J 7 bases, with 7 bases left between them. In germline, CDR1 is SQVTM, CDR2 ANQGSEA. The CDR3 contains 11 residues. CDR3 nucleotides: TGCAGCGTTGGGGTGCACGGGGAGCTGTTTTTT. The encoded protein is CSVGVHGELFF.

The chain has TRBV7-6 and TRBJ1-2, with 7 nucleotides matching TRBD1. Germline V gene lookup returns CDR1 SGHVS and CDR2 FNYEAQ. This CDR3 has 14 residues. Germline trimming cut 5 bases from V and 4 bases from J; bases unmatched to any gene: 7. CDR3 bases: TGTGCCAGCAGCGCCCGGACAGGCCCCTATGGCTACACCTTC. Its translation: CASSARTGPYGYTF.

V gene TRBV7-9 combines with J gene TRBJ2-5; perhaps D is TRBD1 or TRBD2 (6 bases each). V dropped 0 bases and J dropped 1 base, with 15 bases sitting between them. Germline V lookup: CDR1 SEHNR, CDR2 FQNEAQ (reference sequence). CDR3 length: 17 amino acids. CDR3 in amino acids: CASSLARQGRGQETQYF. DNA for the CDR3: TGTGCCAGCAGCTTAGCGCGTCAGGGGCGGGGCCAAGAGACCCAGTACTTC.

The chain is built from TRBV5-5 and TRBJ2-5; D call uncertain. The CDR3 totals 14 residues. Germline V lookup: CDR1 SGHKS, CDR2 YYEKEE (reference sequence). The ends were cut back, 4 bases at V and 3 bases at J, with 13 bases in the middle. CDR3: CASSPDILEETQYF. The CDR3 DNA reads TGTGCCAGCAGCCCCGACATCCTCGAAGAGACCCAGTACTTC.

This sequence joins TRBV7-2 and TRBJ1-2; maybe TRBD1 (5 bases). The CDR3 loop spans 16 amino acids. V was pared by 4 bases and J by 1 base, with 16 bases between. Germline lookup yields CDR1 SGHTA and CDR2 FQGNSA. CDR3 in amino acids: CASSSPRPGINYGYTF. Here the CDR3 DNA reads TGTGCCAGCAGCTCCCCAAGGCCAGGGATTAACTATGGCTACACCTTC.

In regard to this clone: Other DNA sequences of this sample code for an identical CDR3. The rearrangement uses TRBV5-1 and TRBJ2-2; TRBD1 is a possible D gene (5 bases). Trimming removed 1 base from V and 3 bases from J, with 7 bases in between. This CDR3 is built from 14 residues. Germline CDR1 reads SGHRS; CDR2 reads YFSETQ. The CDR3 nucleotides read TGCGCCAGCAGCTTGCAGGGTGACACCGGGGAGCTGTTTTTT. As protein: CASSLQGDTGELFF.

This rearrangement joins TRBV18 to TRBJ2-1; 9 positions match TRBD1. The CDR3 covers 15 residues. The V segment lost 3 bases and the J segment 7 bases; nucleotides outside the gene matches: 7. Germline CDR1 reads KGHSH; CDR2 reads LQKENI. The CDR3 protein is CASSPGTGIGNEQFF. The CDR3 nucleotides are TGTGCCAGCTCACCCGGGACAGGGATCGGAAATGAGCAGTTCTTC.

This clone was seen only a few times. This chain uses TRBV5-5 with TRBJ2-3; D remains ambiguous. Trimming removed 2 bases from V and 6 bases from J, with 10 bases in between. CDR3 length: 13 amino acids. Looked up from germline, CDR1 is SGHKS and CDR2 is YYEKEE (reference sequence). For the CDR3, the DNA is TGTGCCAGCAGCTTTGACCTCGAGGATACGCAGTATTTT. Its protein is CASSFDLEDTQYF.

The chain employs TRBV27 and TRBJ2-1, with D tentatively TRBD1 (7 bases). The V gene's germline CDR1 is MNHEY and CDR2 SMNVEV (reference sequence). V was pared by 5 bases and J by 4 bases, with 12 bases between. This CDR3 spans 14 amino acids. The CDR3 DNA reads TGTGCCAGCAGTCGCGGGACAGCATACAATGAGCAGTTCTTC. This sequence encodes CASSRGTAYNEQFF.

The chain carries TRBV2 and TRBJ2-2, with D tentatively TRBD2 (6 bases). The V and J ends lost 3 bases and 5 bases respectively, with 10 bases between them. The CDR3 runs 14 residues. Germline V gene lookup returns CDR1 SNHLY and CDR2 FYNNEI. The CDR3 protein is CASSEWGETGELFF. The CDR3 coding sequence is TGTGCCAGCAGTGAGTGGGGGGAGACCGGGGAGCTGTTTTTT.

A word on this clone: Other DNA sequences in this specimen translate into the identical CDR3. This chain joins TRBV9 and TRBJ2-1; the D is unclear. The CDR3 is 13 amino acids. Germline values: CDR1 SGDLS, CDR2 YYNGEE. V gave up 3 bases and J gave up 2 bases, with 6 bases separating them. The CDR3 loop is CASSGDTYNEQFF. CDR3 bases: TGTGCCAGCAGCGGCGACACCTACAATGAGCAGTTCTTC.

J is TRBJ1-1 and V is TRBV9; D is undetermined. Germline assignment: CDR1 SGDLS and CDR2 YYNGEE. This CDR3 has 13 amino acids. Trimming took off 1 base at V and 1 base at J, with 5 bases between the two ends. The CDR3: CASSVNKNTEAFF. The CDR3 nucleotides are TGTGCCAGCAGCGTAAACAAGAACACTGAAGCTTTCTTT.

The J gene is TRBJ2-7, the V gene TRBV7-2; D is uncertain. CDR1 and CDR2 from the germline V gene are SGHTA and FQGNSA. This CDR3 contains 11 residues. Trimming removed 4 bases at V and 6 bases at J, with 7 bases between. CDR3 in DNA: TGTGCCAGCAGCTCCCTGAGCGAGCAGTACTTC. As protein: CASSSLSEQYF.

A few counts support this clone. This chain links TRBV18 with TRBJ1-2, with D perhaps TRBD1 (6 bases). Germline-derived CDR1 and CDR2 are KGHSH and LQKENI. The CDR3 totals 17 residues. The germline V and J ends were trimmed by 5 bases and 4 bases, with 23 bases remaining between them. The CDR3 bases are TGTGCCAGCTCAGCAAACCTCTCCAGGGGCCGGGTCTATGGCTACACCTTC. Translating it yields CASSANLSRGRVYGYTF. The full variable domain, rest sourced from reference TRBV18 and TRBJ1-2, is NAGVMQNPRHLVRRRGQEARLRCSPMKGHSHVYWYRQLPEEGLKFMVYLQKENIIDESGMPKERFSAEFPKEGPSILRIQQVVRGDSAAYFCASSANLSRGRVYGYTFGSGTRLTVV.

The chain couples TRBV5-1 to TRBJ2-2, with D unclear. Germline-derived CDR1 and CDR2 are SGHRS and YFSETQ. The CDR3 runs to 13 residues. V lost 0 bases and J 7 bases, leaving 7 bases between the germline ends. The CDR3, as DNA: TGCGCCAGCAGCTTGGAAAGTGGCGGGGAGCTGTTTTTT. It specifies CASSLESGGELFF.

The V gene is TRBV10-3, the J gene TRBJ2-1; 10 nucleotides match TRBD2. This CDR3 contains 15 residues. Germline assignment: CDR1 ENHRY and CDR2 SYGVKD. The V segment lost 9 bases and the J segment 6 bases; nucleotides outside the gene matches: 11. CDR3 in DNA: TGTGCCATAAAACTTAGCGGGGGGCCGAGCAATGAGCAGTTCTTC. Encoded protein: CAIKLSGGPSNEQFF.